The rows below give T cell receptor beta chains drawn from one sample of a study of radiation and T cells in renal cell carcinoma. TCRdb's copy holds only in-frame clones and misses some; the assay was immunoSEQ multiplex PCR. The table lists roughly 120,000 clones, 81% of them singletons, with under 2.5% in the top ten. The starting material was blood, obtained from a patient whose treatment included radiotherapy and nephrectomy. Receptors originate from a woman aged 60 to 75 with renal cell carcinoma. Each CDR3 is given with its conserved first and last residue. Each record gives: clone size, D gene, J gene, V gene, CDR3 protein, CDR3 DNA. D genes are given only for firm matches. The size field is filled for only some rows; it gives once, few, many or a size class.

clone_size: NA
d_call: TRBD2
j_call: TRBJ2-5
v_call: TRBV28
cdr3_aa: CASSLSVWETSGGKYQETQYF
cdr3_nt: TGTGCCAGCAGTTTATCGGTTTGGGAAACTAGCGGGGGGAAGTACCAAGAGACCCAGTACTTC

clone_size: NA
d_call: NA
j_call: TRBJ1-5
v_call: TRBV5-4
cdr3_aa: CASSSGLDQPQHF
cdr3_nt: TGTGCCAGCAGCTCCGGACTTGATCAGCCCCAGCATTTT

clone_size: NA
d_call: TRBD1
j_call: TRBJ1-5
v_call: TRBV19
cdr3_aa: CASNLGTGSQPQHF
cdr3_nt: TGTGCCAGTAACCTCGGGACAGGGAGTCAGCCCCAGCATTTT

clone_size: NA
d_call: NA
j_call: TRBJ2-5
v_call: TRBV5-1
cdr3_aa: CASSLGVKGGQETQYF
cdr3_nt: TGCGCCAGCAGCTTGGGTGTTAAGGGTGGGCAAGAGACCCAGTACTTC

clone_size: once
d_call: NA
j_call: TRBJ1-4
v_call: TRBV6-5
cdr3_aa: CASSPRGRDEKLFF
cdr3_nt: TGTGCCAGCAGTCCCCGGGGGAGGGATGAAAAACTGTTTTTT

clone_size: NA
d_call: TRBD1
j_call: TRBJ1-5
v_call: TRBV5-4
cdr3_aa: CASSWGQGPDQPQHF
cdr3_nt: TGTGCCAGCAGCTGGGGACAGGGGCCGGATCAGCCCCAGCATTTT

clone_size: once
d_call: NA
j_call: TRBJ1-4
v_call: TRBV4-3
cdr3_aa: CASSQDRGNEKLFF
cdr3_nt: TGCGCCAGCAGCCAAGACAGGGGCAATGAAAAACTGTTTTTT

clone_size: NA
d_call: NA
j_call: TRBJ2-3
v_call: TRBV19
cdr3_aa: CASSTRTDTQYF
cdr3_nt: TGTGCCAGTAGTACACGCACAGATACGCAGTATTTT

clone_size: few
d_call: NA
j_call: TRBJ1-2
v_call: TRBV7-9
cdr3_aa: CASSLVDSGFLYGYTF
cdr3_nt: TGTGCCAGCAGCTTAGTAGACAGTGGATTTCTCTATGGCTACACCTTC

clone_size: NA
d_call: NA
j_call: TRBJ2-1
v_call: TRBV19
cdr3_aa: CASTPGMSGLYNEQFF
cdr3_nt: TGTGCCAGTACCCCAGGGATGAGCGGATTGTACAATGAGCAGTTCTTC

clone_size: NA
d_call: TRBD1
j_call: TRBJ1-3
v_call: TRBV6-6
cdr3_aa: CASRRQGSGNTIYF
cdr3_nt: TGTGCCAGCAGGAGACAGGGCTCTGGAAACACCATATATTTT

clone_size: NA
d_call: TRBD1
j_call: TRBJ1-2
v_call: TRBV27
cdr3_aa: CASSRVGQGEVGYTF
cdr3_nt: TGTGCCAGCAGCCGCGTCGGACAGGGGGAAGTTGGCTACACCTTC

clone_size: once
d_call: NA
j_call: TRBJ2-2
v_call: TRBV9
cdr3_aa: CASSVASYHTGELFF
cdr3_nt: TGTGCCAGCAGCGTAGCATCCTACCACACCGGGGAGCTGTTTTTT

clone_size: NA
d_call: NA
j_call: TRBJ2-7
v_call: TRBV5-1
cdr3_aa: CASSLMGTASSYEQYF
cdr3_nt: TGCGCCAGCAGCTTAATGGGGACCGCAAGCTCCTACGAGCAGTACTTC

clone_size: NA
d_call: NA
j_call: TRBJ2-7
v_call: TRBV29-1
cdr3_aa: CSVGGSPTSYEQYF
cdr3_nt: TGCAGCGTTGGGGGGAGCCCCACGTCCTACGAGCAGTACTTC

clone_size: NA
d_call: TRBD2
j_call: TRBJ2-7
v_call: TRBV2
cdr3_aa: CASSSDYPGLAGSVYEQYF
cdr3_nt: TGTGCCAGCAGTTCCGATTACCCGGGACTAGCGGGATCGGTCTACGAGCAGTACTTC

clone_size: few
d_call: NA
j_call: TRBJ1-5
v_call: TRBV28
cdr3_aa: CASSLLSQPQHF
cdr3_nt: TGTGCCAGCAGTTTGTTAAGTCAGCCCCAGCATTTT

clone_size: NA
d_call: NA
j_call: TRBJ1-2
v_call: TRBV11-2
cdr3_aa: CASSDQTRSGYTF
cdr3_nt: TGTGCCAGCAGCGACCAAACTAGGTCAGGCTACACCTTC

clone_size: NA
d_call: TRBD1
j_call: TRBJ1-1
v_call: TRBV19
cdr3_aa: CASSATGGWGTEAFF
cdr3_nt: TGTGCCAGCAGTGCAACAGGGGGCTGGGGCACTGAAGCTTTCTTT

clone_size: NA
d_call: NA
j_call: TRBJ2-5
v_call: TRBV4-1
cdr3_aa: CASSSGTLQETQYF
cdr3_nt: TGCGCCAGCAGTTCCGGGACACTCCAAGAGACCCAGTACTTC

clone_size: NA
d_call: TRBD1
j_call: TRBJ1-1
v_call: TRBV4-2
cdr3_aa: CASSQYRQGMNTEAFF
cdr3_nt: TGTGCCAGCAGCCAATACCGACAGGGAATGAACACTGAAGCTTTCTTT

clone_size: NA
d_call: NA
j_call: TRBJ1-5
v_call: TRBV7-2
cdr3_aa: CASSLFKAGQRPQHF
cdr3_nt: TGTGCCAGCAGCTTATTCAAGGCAGGCCAAAGGCCCCAGCATTTT

clone_size: NA
d_call: NA
j_call: TRBJ1-5
v_call: TRBV5-6
cdr3_aa: CASSWGHSNQPQHF
cdr3_nt: TGTGCCAGCAGCTGGGGCCATAGCAATCAGCCCCAGCATTTT

clone_size: NA
d_call: NA
j_call: TRBJ1-4
v_call: TRBV9
cdr3_aa: CASSSQGVANEKLFF
cdr3_nt: TGTGCCAGCAGCTCACAGGGCGTTGCTAATGAAAAACTGTTTTTT

clone_size: NA
d_call: TRBD1
j_call: TRBJ1-1
v_call: TRBV28
cdr3_aa: CASRRTGGFTEAFF
cdr3_nt: TGTGCCAGCAGGCGGACAGGGGGCTTCACTGAAGCTTTCTTT

clone_size: NA
d_call: NA
j_call: TRBJ2-7
v_call: TRBV20-1
cdr3_aa: CSARGAYEQYF
cdr3_nt: TGCAGTGCTAGGGGGGCCTACGAGCAGTACTTC

clone_size: NA
d_call: NA
j_call: TRBJ1-2
v_call: TRBV9
cdr3_aa: CASSVWPPSDGYTF
cdr3_nt: TGTGCCAGCAGCGTATGGCCCCCCTCGGATGGCTACACCTTC

clone_size: few
d_call: TRBD1
j_call: TRBJ1-4
v_call: TRBV30
cdr3_aa: CARNHPDRGVEKLFF
cdr3_nt: TGTGCCCGCAACCACCCGGACAGGGGGGTGGAAAAACTGTTTTTT

clone_size: NA
d_call: NA
j_call: TRBJ2-7
v_call: TRBV6-1
cdr3_aa: CASSGLDEQYF
cdr3_nt: TGTGCCAGCAGTGGTCTTGACGAGCAGTACTTC

clone_size: medium-sized
d_call: TRBD1
j_call: TRBJ1-1
v_call: TRBV14
cdr3_aa: CASSLLTGQNTEAFF
cdr3_nt: TGTGCCAGCAGCCTGTTGACAGGGCAGAACACTGAAGCTTTCTTT

clone_size: NA
d_call: NA
j_call: TRBJ1-2
v_call: TRBV15
cdr3_aa: CATSRVGGGYTF
cdr3_nt: TGTGCCACCAGCAGAGTGGGGGGCGGCTACACCTTC

clone_size: NA
d_call: TRBD2
j_call: TRBJ2-2
v_call: TRBV14
cdr3_aa: CASSRGLAGVAGELFF
cdr3_nt: TGTGCCAGCAGCCGTGGCCTAGCGGGAGTAGCCGGGGAGCTGTTTTTT

clone_size: NA
d_call: TRBD2
j_call: TRBJ2-1
v_call: TRBV10-3
cdr3_aa: CAINTRGLAGKKNEQFF
cdr3_nt: TGTGCCATCAACACGCGGGGACTAGCGGGAAAAAAAAATGAGCAGTTCTTC

clone_size: once
d_call: NA
j_call: TRBJ1-5
v_call: TRBV9
cdr3_aa: CASLDVSGSGRCNQPQHF
cdr3_nt: TGTGCCAGCCTTGACGTTTCAGGGTCGGGTCGATGCAATCAGCCCCAGCATTTT

clone_size: NA
d_call: NA
j_call: TRBJ1-2
v_call: TRBV5-1
cdr3_aa: CASSLAGQGGGNYYGYTF
cdr3_nt: TGCGCCAGCAGCTTGGCCGGGCAGGGTGGGGGAAATTACTATGGCTACACCTTC

clone_size: NA
d_call: TRBD1
j_call: TRBJ2-3
v_call: TRBV6-5
cdr3_aa: CASRRDRGDTQYF
cdr3_nt: TGTGCCAGCAGACGGGACAGGGGGGATACGCAGTATTTT

clone_size: once
d_call: NA
j_call: TRBJ2-5
v_call: TRBV4-1
cdr3_aa: CASSQGNFQETQYF
cdr3_nt: TGCGCCAGCAGCCAAGGGAACTTCCAAGAGACCCAGTACTTC

clone_size: once
d_call: NA
j_call: TRBJ1-3
v_call: TRBV6-5
cdr3_aa: CAVGAAGMNTIYF
cdr3_nt: TGTGCCGTTGGGGCGGCTGGGATGAACACCATATATTTT

clone_size: NA
d_call: NA
j_call: TRBJ1-1
v_call: TRBV27
cdr3_aa: CASSLRRQGGTEAFF
cdr3_nt: TGTGCCAGCAGTTTAAGAAGGCAGGGAGGCACTGAAGCTTTCTTT

clone_size: NA
d_call: TRBD1
j_call: TRBJ1-2
v_call: TRBV28
cdr3_aa: CASSFTSGQGGDGYTF
cdr3_nt: TGTGCCAGCAGTTTTACCTCGGGACAGGGTGGTGATGGCTACACCTTC

clone_size: NA
d_call: NA
j_call: TRBJ2-1
v_call: TRBV28
cdr3_aa: CASSLPDSHNEQFF
cdr3_nt: TGTGCCAGCAGTTTGCCGGACAGCCACAATGAGCAGTTCTTC

clone_size: few
d_call: NA
j_call: TRBJ2-1
v_call: TRBV28
cdr3_aa: CASGLGLRYNEQFF
cdr3_nt: TGTGCCAGCGGGCTTGGACTACGCTACAATGAGCAGTTCTTC

clone_size: few
d_call: NA
j_call: TRBJ1-2
v_call: TRBV27
cdr3_aa: CASSFPGGYGYTF
cdr3_nt: TGTGCCAGCAGTTTTCCGGGAGGCTATGGCTACACCTTC

clone_size: NA
d_call: NA
j_call: TRBJ1-4
v_call: TRBV5-1
cdr3_aa: CASSSDRATNEKLFF
cdr3_nt: TGCGCCAGCAGCTCGGACAGAGCAACTAATGAAAAACTGTTTTTT

clone_size: NA
d_call: NA
j_call: TRBJ1-2
v_call: TRBV9
cdr3_aa: CASRGTVYGYTF
cdr3_nt: TGTGCCAGCAGAGGGACCGTCTATGGCTACACCTTC

clone_size: NA
d_call: NA
j_call: TRBJ2-7
v_call: TRBV28
cdr3_aa: CASSSAGTEAYEQYF
cdr3_nt: TGTGCCAGCAGTTCGGCCGGGACGGAAGCCTACGAGCAGTACTTC

clone_size: NA
d_call: NA
j_call: TRBJ1-5
v_call: TRBV15
cdr3_aa: CATSSAPPAGYGQPQHF
cdr3_nt: TGTGCCACCAGCAGTGCACCTCCGGCGGGGTATGGTCAGCCCCAGCATTTT

clone_size: NA
d_call: NA
j_call: TRBJ1-5
v_call: TRBV6-1
cdr3_aa: CASSERAGEQPQHF
cdr3_nt: TGTGCCAGCAGTGAAAGGGCAGGGGAACAGCCCCAGCATTTT

clone_size: NA
d_call: TRBD2
j_call: TRBJ2-1
v_call: TRBV7-9
cdr3_aa: CASALSGGASGEQFF
cdr3_nt: TGTGCCAGCGCCCTTAGCGGGGGGGCATCGGGTGAGCAGTTCTTC

clone_size: NA
d_call: NA
j_call: TRBJ2-4
v_call: TRBV2
cdr3_aa: CASSVGRRDKNIQYF
cdr3_nt: TGTGCCAGCAGTGTGGGTCGTAGGGATAAAAACATTCAGTACTTC

clone_size: NA
d_call: NA
j_call: TRBJ2-3
v_call: TRBV27
cdr3_aa: CASSYTSTDTQYF
cdr3_nt: TGTGCCAGCAGTTACACTAGCACAGATACGCAGTATTTT

clone_size: NA
d_call: NA
j_call: TRBJ1-2
v_call: TRBV28
cdr3_aa: CASSSSDKKYSYGYTF
cdr3_nt: TGTGCCAGCAGTTCTTCCGACAAGAAATATAGCTACGGCTACACCTTC

clone_size: once
d_call: NA
j_call: TRBJ2-1
v_call: TRBV7-9
cdr3_aa: CASSLSLDLLGGQFF
cdr3_nt: TGTGCCAGCAGCTTGTCTCTAGACCTTTTAGGTGGGCAGTTCTTC

clone_size: NA
d_call: NA
j_call: TRBJ2-7
v_call: TRBV6-1
cdr3_aa: CASSESGGINEQYF
cdr3_nt: TGTGCCAGCAGTGAATCGGGGGGCATCAACGAGCAGTACTTC

clone_size: once
d_call: NA
j_call: TRBJ1-5
v_call: TRBV6-5
cdr3_aa: CASSALRVQPQHF
cdr3_nt: TGTGCCAGCAGTGCCTTAAGAGTCCAGCCCCAGCATTTT

clone_size: NA
d_call: TRBD1
j_call: TRBJ2-7
v_call: TRBV7-9
cdr3_aa: CASSLGDRGEQYF
cdr3_nt: TGTGCCAGCAGCTTAGGGGACAGGGGCGAGCAGTACTTC

clone_size: NA
d_call: NA
j_call: TRBJ2-3
v_call: TRBV2
cdr3_aa: CASSARPTDTQYF
cdr3_nt: TGTGCCAGCAGTGCCAGACCGACAGATACGCAGTATTTT

clone_size: NA
d_call: NA
j_call: TRBJ2-7
v_call: TRBV11-2
cdr3_aa: CASSLGPGYEQYF
cdr3_nt: TGTGCCAGCAGCTTAGGTCCAGGCTACGAGCAGTACTTC

clone_size: NA
d_call: TRBD1
j_call: TRBJ2-4
v_call: TRBV5-1
cdr3_aa: CASSLDDRVVAKNIQYF
cdr3_nt: TGCGCCAGCAGCTTGGATGACAGGGTAGTAGCCAAAAACATTCAGTACTTC